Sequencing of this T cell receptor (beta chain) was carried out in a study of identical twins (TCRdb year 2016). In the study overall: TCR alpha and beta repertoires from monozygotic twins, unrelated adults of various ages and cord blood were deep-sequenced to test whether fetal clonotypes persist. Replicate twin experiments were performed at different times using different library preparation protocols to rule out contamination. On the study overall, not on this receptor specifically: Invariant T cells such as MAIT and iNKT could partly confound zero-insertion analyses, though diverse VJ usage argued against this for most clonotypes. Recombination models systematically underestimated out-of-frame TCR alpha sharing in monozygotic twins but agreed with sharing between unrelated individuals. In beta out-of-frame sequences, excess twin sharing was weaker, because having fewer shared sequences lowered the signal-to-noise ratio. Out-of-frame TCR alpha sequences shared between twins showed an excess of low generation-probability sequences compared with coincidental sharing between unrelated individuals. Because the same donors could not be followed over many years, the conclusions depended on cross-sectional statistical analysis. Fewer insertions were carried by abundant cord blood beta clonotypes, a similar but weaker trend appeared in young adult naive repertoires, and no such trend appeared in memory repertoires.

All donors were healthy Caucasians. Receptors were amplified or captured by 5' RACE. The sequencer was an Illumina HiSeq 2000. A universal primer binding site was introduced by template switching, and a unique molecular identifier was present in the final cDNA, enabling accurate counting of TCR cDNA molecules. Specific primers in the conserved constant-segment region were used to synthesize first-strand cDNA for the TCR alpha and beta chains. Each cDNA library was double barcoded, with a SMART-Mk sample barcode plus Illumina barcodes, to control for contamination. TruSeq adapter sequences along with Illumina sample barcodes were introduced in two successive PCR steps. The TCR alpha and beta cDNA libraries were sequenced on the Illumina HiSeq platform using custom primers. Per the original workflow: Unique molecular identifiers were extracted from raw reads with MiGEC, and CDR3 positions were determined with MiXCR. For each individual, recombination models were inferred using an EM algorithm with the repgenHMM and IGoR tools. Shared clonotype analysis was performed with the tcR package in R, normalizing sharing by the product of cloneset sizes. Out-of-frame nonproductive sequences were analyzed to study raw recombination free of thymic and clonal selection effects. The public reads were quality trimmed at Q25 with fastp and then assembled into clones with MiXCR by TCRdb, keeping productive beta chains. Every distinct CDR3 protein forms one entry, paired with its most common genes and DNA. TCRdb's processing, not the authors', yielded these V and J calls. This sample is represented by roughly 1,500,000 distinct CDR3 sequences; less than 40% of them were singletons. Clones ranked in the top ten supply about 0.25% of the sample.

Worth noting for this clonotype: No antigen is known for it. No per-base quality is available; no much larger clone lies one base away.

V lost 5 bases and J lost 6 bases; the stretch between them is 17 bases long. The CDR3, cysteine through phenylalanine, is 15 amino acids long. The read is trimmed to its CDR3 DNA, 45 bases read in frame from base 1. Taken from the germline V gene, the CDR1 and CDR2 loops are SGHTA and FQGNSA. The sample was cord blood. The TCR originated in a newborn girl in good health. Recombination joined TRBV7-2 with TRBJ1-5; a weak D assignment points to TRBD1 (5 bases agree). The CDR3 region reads CASSPGWGVTQPQHF. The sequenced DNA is TGTGCCAGCAGCCCAGGATGGGGGGTAACTCAGCCCCAGCATTTT.